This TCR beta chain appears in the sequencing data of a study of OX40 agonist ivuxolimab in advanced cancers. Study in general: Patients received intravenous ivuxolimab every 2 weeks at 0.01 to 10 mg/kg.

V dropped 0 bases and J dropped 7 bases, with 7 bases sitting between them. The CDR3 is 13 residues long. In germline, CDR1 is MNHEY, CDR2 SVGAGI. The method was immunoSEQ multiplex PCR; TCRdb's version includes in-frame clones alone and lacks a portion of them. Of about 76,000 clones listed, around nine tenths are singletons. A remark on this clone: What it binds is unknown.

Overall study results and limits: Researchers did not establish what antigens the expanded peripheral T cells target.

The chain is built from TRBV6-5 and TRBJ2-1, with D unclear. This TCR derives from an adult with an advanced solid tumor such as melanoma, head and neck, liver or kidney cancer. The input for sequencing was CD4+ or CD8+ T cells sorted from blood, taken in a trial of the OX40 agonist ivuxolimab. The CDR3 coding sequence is TGTGCCAGCAGTTACTCGAGACGGAATGAGCAGTTCTTC. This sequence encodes CASSYSRRNEQFF.